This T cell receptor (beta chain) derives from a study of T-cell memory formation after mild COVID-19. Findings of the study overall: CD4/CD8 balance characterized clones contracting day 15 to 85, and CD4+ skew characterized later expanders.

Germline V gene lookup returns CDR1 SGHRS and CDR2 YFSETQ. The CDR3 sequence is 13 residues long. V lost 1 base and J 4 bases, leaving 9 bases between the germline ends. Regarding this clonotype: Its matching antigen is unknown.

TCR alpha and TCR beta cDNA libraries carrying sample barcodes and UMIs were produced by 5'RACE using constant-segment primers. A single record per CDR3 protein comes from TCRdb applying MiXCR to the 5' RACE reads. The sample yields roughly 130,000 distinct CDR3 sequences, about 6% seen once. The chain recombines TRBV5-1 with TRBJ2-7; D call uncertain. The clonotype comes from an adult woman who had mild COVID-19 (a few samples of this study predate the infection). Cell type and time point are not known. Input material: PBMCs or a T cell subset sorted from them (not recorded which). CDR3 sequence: CASSLRLTYEQYF. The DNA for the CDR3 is TGCGCCAGCAGCTTGCGGTTGACTTACGAGCAGTACTTC.